This T cell receptor (beta chain) was documented in a study of T-cell memory formation after mild COVID-19 (dated by TCRdb to the early 2020s). As for the study more broadly: TCR sequence clusters from the two donors were found to be largely donor specific. In a couple of donors, T-cell clones that expanded and contracted after mild COVID-19 were followed by sequencing TCRalpha and TCRbeta repertoires longitudinally. Two young, previously healthy adult volunteers made up the cohort, one male and one female.

Overall results and qualifications from the work: Some responding clones were found in pre-infection memory, which suggests that pre-existing cross-reactive memory T cells took part in the SARS-CoV-2 response. SARS-CoV-2 specificity was not confirmed for the second-wave clones peaking on day 37. Balanced CD4/CD8 phenotypes were observed for clones contracting from day 15 to 85, whereas a bias towards CD4+ was observed for a second wave of clones expanding from day 15 to 37. Contracting CD4+ clones turned up mainly in the CM and EM memory subsets, whereas EMRA was where CD8+ clones were enriched. The study included only a couple of mild cases, and larger cohorts that include severe cases with pre-infection samples were judged to be necessary.

Sequenced using an Illumina NovaSeq 6000. TCRalpha and TCRbeta cDNA libraries were built by 5'RACE with constant-segment primers, adding sample barcodes and unique molecular identifiers. Trizol reagent was used to extract RNA from every sample. The libraries were amplified in two PCR steps, and the second step added a second sample barcode and Illumina TruSeq adapters. Sequencing of the libraries was done on an Illumina NovaSeq, producing 2 x 150 bp paired-end reads. Per the authors' processing: Demultiplexing of reads and collapsing into UMI-guided consensus sequences were performed with migec v1.2.7. With mixcr v2.1.11, UMI consensuses were aligned to TRA and TRB V and J templates and assembled into clonotypes. A clonotype was counted as expanded or contracted only when both edgeR and NoisET called the clonotype significant, with the noise models trained on biological replicates. edgeR calls used a false discovery rate-adjusted p below 0.01 and a log2 fold-change threshold of 1. As an exploratory analysis of dynamics, PCA with hierarchical clustering was applied to max-normalized trajectories of the 1000 most abundant clonotypes. Each responding clone was given a CD4 or CD8 phenotype based on the CD4+ and CD8+ repertoires, which had been sequenced separately. The public reads were run again by TCRdb, first through fastp at Q25 and then through MiXCR, and only productive beta chains were kept. Each entry merges the rows of one CDR3 protein and shows their most common DNA and genes. What appears here as the V and J calls and clone size reflects TCRdb's work, not the paper's. This sample has 300,000 to 400,000 distinct CDR3 sequences in its table, and around 14% of those were observed once. The top ten clonotypes cover 20% to 25% of the sample.

Ficoll-Paque density gradient centrifugation was the method used to isolate PBMCs. Worth noting for this clonotype: The antigen it recognizes is unknown. No base quality information exists; no much larger clone differs at one position.

CDR1 and CDR2, per the germline V gene, are SNHLY and FYNNEI. V sheds 4 bases and J sheds 2 bases, leaving 11 bases between their ends. The CDR3 runs 15 residues from the cysteine to the phenylalanine. The CDR3 DNA has 45 bases and is translated from base 1. This TCR came from a young man who had mild COVID-19 (a few samples of this study predate the infection). The sample titles of this study are shuffled in the database, so cell type and time point are left out; the donor was told from shared clones. The V gene is TRBV2 and the J gene is TRBJ2-2; no D gene can be assigned with confidence. Sequencing was performed on PBMCs or a T cell subset sorted from them (not recorded which). The CDR3 sequence is CASSGHFPNTGELFF. The bases are TGTGCCAGCAGTGGGCACTTCCCAAACACCGGGGAGCTGTTTTTT.